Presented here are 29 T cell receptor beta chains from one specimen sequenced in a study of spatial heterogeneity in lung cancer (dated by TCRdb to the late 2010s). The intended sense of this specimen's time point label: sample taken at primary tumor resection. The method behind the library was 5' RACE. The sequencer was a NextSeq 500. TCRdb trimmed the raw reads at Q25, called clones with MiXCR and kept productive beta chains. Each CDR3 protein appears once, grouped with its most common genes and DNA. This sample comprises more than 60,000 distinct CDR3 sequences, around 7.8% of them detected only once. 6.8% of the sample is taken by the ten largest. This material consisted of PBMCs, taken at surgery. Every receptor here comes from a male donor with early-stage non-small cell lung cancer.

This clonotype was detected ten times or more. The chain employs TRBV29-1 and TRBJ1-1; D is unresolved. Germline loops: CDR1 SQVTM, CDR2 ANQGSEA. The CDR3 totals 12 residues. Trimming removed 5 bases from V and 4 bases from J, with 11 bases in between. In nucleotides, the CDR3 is TGCAGCGTTAGTTTGGTCGGCACTGAAGCTTTCTTT. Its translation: CSVSLVGTEAFF.

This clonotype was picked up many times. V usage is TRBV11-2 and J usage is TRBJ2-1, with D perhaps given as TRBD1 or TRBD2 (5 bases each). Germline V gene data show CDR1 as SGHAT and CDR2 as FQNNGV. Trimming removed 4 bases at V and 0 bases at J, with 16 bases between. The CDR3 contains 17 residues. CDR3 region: CASSSSGRAGSYNEQFF. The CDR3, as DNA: TGTGCCAGCAGCTCCTCGGGGCGGGCGGGCTCCTACAATGAGCAGTTCTTC.

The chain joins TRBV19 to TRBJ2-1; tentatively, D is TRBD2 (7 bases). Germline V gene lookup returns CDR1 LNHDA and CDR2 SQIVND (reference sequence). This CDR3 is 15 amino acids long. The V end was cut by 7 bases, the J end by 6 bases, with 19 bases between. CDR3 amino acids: CASTLIGGAFNEQFF. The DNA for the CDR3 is TGTGCCAGTACCCTAATAGGGGGGGCATTCAATGAGCAGTTCTTC.

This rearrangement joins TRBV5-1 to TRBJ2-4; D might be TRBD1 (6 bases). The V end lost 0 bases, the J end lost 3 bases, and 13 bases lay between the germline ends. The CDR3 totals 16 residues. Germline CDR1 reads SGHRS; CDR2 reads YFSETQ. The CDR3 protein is CASSLAGGHDKNIQYF. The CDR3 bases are TGCGCCAGCAGCTTGGCTGGGGGCCATGACAAAAACATTCAGTACTTC.

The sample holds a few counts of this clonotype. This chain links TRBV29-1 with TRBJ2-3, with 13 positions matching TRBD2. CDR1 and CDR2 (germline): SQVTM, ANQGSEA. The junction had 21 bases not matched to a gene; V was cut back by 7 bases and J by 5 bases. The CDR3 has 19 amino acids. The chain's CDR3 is CSAYRFLEGTSGNVDTQYF. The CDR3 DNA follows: TGCAGCGCCTACCGCTTTTTGGAAGGGACTAGCGGGAATGTAGATACGCAGTATTTT.

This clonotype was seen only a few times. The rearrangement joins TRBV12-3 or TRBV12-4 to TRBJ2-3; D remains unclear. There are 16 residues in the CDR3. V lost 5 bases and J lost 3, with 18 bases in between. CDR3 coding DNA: TGTGCCAGCAGTCACTATTCCGGGCAGGATACAGATACGCAGTATTTT. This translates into CASSHYSGQDTDTQYF.

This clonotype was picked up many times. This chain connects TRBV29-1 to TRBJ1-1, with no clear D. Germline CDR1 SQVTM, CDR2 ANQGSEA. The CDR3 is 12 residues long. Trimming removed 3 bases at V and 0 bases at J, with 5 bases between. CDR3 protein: CSVDRLNTEAFF. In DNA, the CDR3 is TGCAGCGTTGACAGATTGAACACTGAAGCTTTCTTT.

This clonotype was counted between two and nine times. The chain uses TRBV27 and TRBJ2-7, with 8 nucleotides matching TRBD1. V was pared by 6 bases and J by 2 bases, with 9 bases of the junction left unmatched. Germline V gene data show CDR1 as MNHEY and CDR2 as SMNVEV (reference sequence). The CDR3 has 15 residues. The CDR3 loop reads CASRPSGGLTYEQYF. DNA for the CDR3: TGTGCCAGCAGACCTTCAGGGGGCTTAACCTACGAGCAGTACTTC.

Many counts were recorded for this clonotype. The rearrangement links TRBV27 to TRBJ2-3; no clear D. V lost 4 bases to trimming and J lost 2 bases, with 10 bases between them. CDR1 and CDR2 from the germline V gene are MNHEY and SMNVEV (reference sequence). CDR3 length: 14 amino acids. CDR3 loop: CASSSHVDTDTQYF. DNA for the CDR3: TGTGCCAGCAGTTCCCATGTGGACACAGATACGCAGTATTTT.

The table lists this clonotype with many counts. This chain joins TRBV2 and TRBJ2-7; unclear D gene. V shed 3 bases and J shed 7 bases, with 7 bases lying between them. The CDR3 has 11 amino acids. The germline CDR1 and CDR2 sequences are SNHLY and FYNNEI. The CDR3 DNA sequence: TGTGCCAGCAGTGACGTTTTAGAGCAGTACTTC. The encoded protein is CASSDVLEQYF.

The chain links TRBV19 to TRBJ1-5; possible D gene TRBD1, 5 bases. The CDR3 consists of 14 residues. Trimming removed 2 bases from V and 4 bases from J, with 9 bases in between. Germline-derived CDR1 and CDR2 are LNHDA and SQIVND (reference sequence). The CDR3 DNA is TGTGCCAGTAGTATAAGGGACCGTAATCAGCCCCAGCATTTT. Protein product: CASSIRDRNQPQHF.

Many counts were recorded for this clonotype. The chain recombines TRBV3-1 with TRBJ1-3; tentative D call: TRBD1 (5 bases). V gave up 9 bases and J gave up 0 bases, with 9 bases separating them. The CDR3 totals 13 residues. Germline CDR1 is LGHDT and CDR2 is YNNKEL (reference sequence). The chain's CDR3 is CASRQTSGNTIYF. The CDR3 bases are TGTGCCAGTCGACAGACCTCTGGAAACACCATATATTTT.

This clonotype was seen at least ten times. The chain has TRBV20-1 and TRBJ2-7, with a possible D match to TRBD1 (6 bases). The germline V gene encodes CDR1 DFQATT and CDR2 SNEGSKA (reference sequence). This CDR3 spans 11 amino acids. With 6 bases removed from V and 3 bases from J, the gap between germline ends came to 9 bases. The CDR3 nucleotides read TGCAGTGCGGGGACAAACTACGAGCAGTACTTC. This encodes CSAGTNYEQYF.

The CDR3 here is CASKTGELNTEAFF. CDR3 bases: TGTGCCAGCAAAACAGGGGAATTGAACACTGAAGCTTTCTTT. The chain employs TRBV5-4 and TRBJ1-1; TRBD1 agrees at 7 bases. The CDR3 totals 14 residues. Looked up from germline, CDR1 is SGHNT and CDR2 is YYREEE (reference sequence). After removal of 6 bases from V and 0 bases from J, the junction contained 5 bases not matched to a gene.

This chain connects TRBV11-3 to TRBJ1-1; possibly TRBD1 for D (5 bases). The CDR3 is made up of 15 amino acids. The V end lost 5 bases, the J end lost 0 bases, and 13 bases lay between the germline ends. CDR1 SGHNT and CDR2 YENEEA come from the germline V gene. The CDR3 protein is CASSRGGTVNTEAFF. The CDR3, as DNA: TGTGCCAGCAGCCGCGGGGGTACAGTGAACACTGAAGCTTTCTTT.

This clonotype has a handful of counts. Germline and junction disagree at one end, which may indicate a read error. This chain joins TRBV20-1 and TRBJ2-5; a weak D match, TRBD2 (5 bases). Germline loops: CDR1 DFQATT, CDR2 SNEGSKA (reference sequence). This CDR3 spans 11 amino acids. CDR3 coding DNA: TGCAGTGCTAGCCGCCAACTAGAATTGGCCTTC. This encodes CSASRQLELAF.

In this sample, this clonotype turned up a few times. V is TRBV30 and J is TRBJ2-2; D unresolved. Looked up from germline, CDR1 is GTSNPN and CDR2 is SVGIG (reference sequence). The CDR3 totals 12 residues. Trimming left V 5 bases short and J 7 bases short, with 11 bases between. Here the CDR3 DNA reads TGTGCCTGGGGATTCGGATTCGGGGAGCTGTTTTTT. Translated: CAWGFGFGELFF. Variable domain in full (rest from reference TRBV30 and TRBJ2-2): SQTIHQWPATLVQPVGSPLSLECTVEGTSNPNLYWYRQAAGRGLQLLFYSVGIGQISSEVPQNLSASRPQDRQFILSSKKLLLSDSGFYLCAWGFGFGELFFGEGSRLTVL.

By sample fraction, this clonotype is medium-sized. Here the CDR3 reads CASSFTHQETQYF. The CDR3 DNA reads as TGTGCCAGCAGCTTTACCCACCAAGAGACCCAGTACTTC. This chain connects TRBV7-6 to TRBJ2-5; no clear D gene. Trimming pared 3 bases from V and 0 bases from J, leaving 5 bases between. CDR1 and CDR2 (germline): SGHVS, FNYEAQ. This CDR3 contains 13 residues.

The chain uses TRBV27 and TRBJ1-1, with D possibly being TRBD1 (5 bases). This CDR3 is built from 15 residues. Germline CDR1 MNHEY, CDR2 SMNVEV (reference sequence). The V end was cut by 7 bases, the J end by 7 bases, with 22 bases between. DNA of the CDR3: TGTGCCAGCATTGAACCGCAGGGTGGTCGACTTGAAGCTTTCTTT. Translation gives CASIEPQGGRLEAFF.

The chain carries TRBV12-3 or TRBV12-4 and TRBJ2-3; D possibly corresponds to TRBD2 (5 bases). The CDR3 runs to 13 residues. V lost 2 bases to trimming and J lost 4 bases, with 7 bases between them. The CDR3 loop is CASSLSGADTQYF. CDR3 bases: TGTGCCAGCAGTTTATCCGGGGCAGATACGCAGTATTTT.

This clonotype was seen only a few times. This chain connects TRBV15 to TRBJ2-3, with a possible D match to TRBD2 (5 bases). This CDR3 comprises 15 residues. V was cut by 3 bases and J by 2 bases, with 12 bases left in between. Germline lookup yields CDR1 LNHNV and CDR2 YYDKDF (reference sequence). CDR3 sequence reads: CATSSEDLDTDTQYF. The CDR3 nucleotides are TGTGCCACCAGCAGTGAGGACTTGGACACAGATACGCAGTATTTT.

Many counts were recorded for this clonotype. The CDR3 sequence: CASSTQSQQPQHF. CDR3 DNA: TGTGCCAGTAGTACCCAGTCCCAACAGCCCCAGCATTTT. The genes are TRBV19 and TRBJ1-5; D gene ambiguous. The germline V gene encodes CDR1 LNHDA and CDR2 SQIVND (reference sequence). The CDR3 totals 13 residues. The V end lost 4 bases, the J end lost 7 bases, and 11 bases lay between the germline ends.

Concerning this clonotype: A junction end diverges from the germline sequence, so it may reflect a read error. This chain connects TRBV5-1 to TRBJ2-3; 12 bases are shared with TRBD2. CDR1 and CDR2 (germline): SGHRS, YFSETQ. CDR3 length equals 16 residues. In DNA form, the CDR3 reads TGCACCAGCAGCCCCCCCCTAGCGGGAGGGGCAGATACGCAGTATTTT. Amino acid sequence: CTSSPPLAGGADTQYF.

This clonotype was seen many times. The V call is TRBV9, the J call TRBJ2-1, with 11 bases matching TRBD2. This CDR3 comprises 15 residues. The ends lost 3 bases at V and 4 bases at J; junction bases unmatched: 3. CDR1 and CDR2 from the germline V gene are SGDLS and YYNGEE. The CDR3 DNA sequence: TGTGCCAGCAGCGCGTCTAGCGGGGGGTACAATGAGCAGTTCTTC. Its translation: CASSASSGGYNEQFF.

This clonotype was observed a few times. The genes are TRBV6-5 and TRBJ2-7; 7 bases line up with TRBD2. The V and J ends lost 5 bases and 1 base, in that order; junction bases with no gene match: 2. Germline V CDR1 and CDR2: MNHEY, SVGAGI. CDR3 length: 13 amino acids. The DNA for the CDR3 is TGTGCCAGCAGTGTTAGCGGGTCCTACGAGCAGTACTTC. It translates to CASSVSGSYEQYF.

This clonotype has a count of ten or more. CDR3 nucleotide sequence: TGTGCCACCAGTGATGATAATCAGGGGGGACGGACTGAAGCTTTCTTT. This translates into CATSDDNQGGRTEAFF. The V and J genes are TRBV24-1 and TRBJ1-1, with 7 positions matching TRBD1. The germline V gene has CDR1 KGHDR and CDR2 SFDVKD. Unmatched junction bases numbered 11, after V lost 3 bases and J lost 5 bases. This CDR3 is built from 16 residues.

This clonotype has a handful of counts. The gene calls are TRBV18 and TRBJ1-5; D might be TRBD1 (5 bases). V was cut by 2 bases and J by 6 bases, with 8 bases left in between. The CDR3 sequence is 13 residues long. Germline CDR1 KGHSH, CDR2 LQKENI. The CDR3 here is CASSPAGPQPQHF. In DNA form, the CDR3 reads TGTGCCAGCTCACCAGCGGGGCCTCAGCCCCAGCATTTT.

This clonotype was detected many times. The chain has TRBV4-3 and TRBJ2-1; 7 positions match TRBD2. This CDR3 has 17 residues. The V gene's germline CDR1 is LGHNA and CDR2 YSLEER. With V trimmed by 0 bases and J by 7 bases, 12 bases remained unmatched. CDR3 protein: CASSQERNPGLLNEQFF. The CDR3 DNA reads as TGCGCCAGCAGCCAAGAAAGGAACCCGGGACTACTGAATGAGCAGTTCTTC.

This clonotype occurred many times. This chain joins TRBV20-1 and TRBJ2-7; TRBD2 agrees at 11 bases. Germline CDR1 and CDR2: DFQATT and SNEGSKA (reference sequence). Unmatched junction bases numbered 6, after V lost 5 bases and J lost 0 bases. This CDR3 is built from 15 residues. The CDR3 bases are TGCAGTGCTGTGACTAGCGGGGTCCACTCCTACGAGCAGTACTTC. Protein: CSAVTSGVHSYEQYF.